This TCR beta chain derives from a study of identical twins. TCRdb reprocessed the 5' RACE reads via MiXCR and lists one record per CDR3 protein. The data hold hundreds of thousands of distinct CDR3 sequences, with 5.5% to 7.5% observed a single time. This clonotype was seen many times. The source of this sequence is a man aged 18 to 30 in good health. The sample consisted of naive T cells sorted from blood.

The DNA of the CDR3 is TGTGCCAGCAAAGCGAGAGATACGCAGTATTTT. Translated: CASKARDTQYF. The chain is built from TRBV12-3 or TRBV12-4 and TRBJ2-3; unclear D gene. The CDR3 runs to 11 residues. V was trimmed by 7 bases and J by 5 bases, leaving 7 bases between them.